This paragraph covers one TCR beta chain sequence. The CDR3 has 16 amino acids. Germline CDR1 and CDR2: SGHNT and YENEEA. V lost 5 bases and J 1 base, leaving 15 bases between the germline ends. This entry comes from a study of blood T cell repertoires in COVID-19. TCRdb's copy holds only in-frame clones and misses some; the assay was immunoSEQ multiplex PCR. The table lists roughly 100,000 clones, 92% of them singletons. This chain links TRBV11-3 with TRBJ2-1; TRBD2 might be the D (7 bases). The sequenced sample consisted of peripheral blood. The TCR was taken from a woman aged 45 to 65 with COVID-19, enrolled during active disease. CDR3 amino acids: CASSPRGGFSYNEQFF. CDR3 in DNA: TGTGCCAGCAGCCCTAGGGGGGGGTTTTCCTACAATGAGCAGTTCTTC.